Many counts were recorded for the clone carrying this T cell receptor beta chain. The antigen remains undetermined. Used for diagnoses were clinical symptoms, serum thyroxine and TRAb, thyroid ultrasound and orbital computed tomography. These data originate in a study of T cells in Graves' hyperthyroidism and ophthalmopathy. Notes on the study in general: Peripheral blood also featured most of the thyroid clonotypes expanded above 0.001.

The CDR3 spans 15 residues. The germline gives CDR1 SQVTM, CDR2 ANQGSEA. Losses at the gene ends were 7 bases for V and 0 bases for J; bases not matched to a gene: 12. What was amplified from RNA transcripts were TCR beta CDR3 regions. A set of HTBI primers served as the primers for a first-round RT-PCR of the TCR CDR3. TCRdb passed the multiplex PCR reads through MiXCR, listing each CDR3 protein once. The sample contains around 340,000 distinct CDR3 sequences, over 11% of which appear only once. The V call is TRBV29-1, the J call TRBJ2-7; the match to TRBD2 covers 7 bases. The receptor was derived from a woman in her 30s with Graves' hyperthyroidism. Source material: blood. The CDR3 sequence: CSASDPGGSSYEQYF. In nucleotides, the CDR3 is TGCAGCGCCTCGGATCCGGGGGGAAGCTCCTACGAGCAGTACTTC.